The clone carrying this T cell receptor (beta chain) came up a few times. Profiled with immunoSEQ multiplex PCR; TCRdb holds only in-frame clones, not every one. In the table there are 110,000 or so clones, 70% to 90% of which are singletons. CDR3 size: 16 residues. Germline V gene sequence: CDR1 MNHNS, CDR2 SASEGT. With 0 bases removed from V and 0 bases from J, the gap between germline ends came to 9 bases. This record belongs to a study of cytomegalovirus exposure and HLA in healthy donors. It was the approximately 120-subject validation cohort, separate from the approximately 620-subject first cohort, to which the donors belonged.

The TCR comes from a man aged 18 to 29 in good health and CMV-seronegative. Source material: PBMCs. This chain links TRBV6-1 with TRBJ2-1, with no clear D. The CDR3 DNA reads as TGTGCCAGCAGTGAAGCGCTAGGTTTCTCCTACAATGAGCAGTTCTTC. Its protein product is CASSEALGFSYNEQFF.